Below, 3 T cell receptor beta chains from the same sample are listed, as sequenced in a study of Graves' ophthalmopathy and Graves' hyperthyroidism. For repertoire sequencing, the TCR beta CDR3 regions were amplified from RNA transcripts. The authors performed first-round RT-PCR with HTBI primers and then a second-round multiplex PCR. MiXCR, applied by TCRdb to the multiplex PCR reads, yields one record per CDR3 protein. The data contain under 350,000 distinct CDR3 sequences, about 17% of them singletons. The sequencing sample was made of peripheral blood. Receptor source: an adult man with Graves' ophthalmopathy.

In its sample, this clonotype was seen many times. The chain has TRBV13 and TRBJ1-2; 8 bases align to TRBD1. This CDR3 has 12 residues. Germline V gene data show CDR1 as PRHDT and CDR2 as FYEKMQ (reference sequence). Trimming took 5 bases from V and 8 from J; bases not matched to a gene: 4. The CDR3 bases are TGTGCCAGCAGCCAGGGGGCGCGAGGCTACACCTTC. Translated: CASSQGARGYTF.

At least ten counts were recorded for this clonotype. The chain couples TRBV5-1 to TRBJ2-7; maybe TRBD2 (6 bases). V was pared by 4 bases and J by 4 bases, with 15 bases between. Germline CDR1 is SGHRS and CDR2 is YFSETQ. This CDR3 region has 14 residues. The CDR3 reads CASSRDSGDYEQYF. In nucleotides, the CDR3 is TGCGCCAGCAGCCGGGATTCGGGGGATTACGAGCAGTACTTC.

CDR3 nucleotide sequence: TGTGCCAGCAGCCGGAGGGCCGGGGAAAACACCGGGGAGCTGTTTTTT. Translating it yields CASSRRAGENTGELFF. The V and J genes are TRBV13 and TRBJ2-2; tentative D call: TRBD2 (6 bases). This CDR3 region has 16 residues. Trimming removed 5 bases from V and 2 bases from J, with 15 bases in between. Germline CDR1 reads PRHDT; CDR2 reads FYEKMQ (reference sequence).